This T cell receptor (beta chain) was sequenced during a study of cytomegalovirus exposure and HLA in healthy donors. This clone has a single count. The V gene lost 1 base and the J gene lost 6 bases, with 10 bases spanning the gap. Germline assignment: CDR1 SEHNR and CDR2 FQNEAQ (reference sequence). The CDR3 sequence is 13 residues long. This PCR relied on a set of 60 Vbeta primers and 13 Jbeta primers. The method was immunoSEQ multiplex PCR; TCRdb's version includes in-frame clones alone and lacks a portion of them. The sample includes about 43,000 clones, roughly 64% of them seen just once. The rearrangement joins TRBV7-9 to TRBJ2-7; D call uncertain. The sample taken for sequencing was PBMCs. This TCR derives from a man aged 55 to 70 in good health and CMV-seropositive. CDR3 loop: CASSLGSYPEQYF. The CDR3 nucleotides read TGTGCCAGCAGCTTAGGGAGCTACCCCGAGCAGTACTTC.